This T cell receptor (beta chain) was captured by sequencing in a study of shared clonotypes between healthy human individuals. Germline V gene lookup returns CDR1 LNHDA and CDR2 SQIVND (reference sequence). V was pared by 5 bases and J by 12 bases, with 13 bases between. The CDR3 loop spans 12 amino acids. Naive CD8 cells comprised CD45RO-negative, CCR7-positively selected cells, excluding terminally differentiated effector memory CD45RA+ cells. TCRdb keeps only in-frame clones here, not all; method: immunoSEQ multiplex PCR. The sample contains roughly 2,000,000 clones, just under 95% of which appear only once.

The rearrangement uses TRBV19 and TRBJ2-2; maybe TRBD2 (5 bases). This receptor was identified in a man aged 18-30 years in good health. Some clones in this sample may be carry-over from other donors' samples. The sequencing sample was made of naive CD8+ T cells from PBMCs. The CDR3 protein is CASSAYVTKLFF. The DNA for the CDR3 is TGTGCCAGTAGTGCGTACGTGACTAAGCTGTTTTTT.